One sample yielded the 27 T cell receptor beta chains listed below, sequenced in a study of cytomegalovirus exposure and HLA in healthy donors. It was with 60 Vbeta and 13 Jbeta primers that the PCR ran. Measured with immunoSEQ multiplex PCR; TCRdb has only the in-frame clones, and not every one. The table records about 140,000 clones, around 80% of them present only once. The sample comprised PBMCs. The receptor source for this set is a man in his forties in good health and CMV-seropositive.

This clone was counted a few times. The chain's CDR3 is CASGGNYDSPLHF. DNA for the CDR3: TGCGCCAGCGGGGGGAATTACGATTCACCCCTCCACTTT. The J gene is TRBJ1-6, the V gene TRBV4-1; a possible D gene is TRBD1 (5 bases). The CDR3 loop spans 13 amino acids. V was clipped by 8 bases and J by 8 bases, with 13 bases between them. Germline V gene sequence: CDR1 MGHRA, CDR2 YSYEKL.

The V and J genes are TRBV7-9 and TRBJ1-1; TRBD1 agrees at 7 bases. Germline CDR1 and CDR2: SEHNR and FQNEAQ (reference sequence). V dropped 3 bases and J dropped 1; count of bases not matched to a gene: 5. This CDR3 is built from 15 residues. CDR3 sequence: CASSFWGQTNTEAFF. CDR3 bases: TGTGCCAGCAGCTTCTGGGGACAGACGAACACTGAAGCTTTCTTT.

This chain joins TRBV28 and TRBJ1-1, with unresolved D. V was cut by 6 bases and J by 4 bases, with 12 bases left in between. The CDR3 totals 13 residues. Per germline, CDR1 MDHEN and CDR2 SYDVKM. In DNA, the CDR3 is TGTGCCAGCAGCGAAATCCGAGGCACTGAAGCTTTCTTT. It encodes CASSEIRGTEAFF.

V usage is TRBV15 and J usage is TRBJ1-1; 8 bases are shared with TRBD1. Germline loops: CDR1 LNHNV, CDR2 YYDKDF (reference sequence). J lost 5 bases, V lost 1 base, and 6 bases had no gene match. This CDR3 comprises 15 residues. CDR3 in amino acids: CATSRGSGGQTEAFF. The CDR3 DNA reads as TGTGCCACCAGCAGAGGCTCAGGGGGCCAGACTGAAGCTTTCTTT.

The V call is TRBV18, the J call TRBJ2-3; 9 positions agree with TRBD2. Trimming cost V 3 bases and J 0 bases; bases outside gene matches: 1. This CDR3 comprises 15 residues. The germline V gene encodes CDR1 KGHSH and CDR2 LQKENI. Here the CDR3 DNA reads TGTGCCAGCTCACCGGGACTAGCTAGCACAGATACGCAGTATTTT. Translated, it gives CASSPGLASTDTQYF.

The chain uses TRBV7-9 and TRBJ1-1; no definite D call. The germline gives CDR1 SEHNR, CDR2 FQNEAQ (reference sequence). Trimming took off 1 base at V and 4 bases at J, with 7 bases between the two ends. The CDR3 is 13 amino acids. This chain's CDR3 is CASSLGALTEAFF. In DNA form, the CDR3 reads TGTGCCAGCAGCTTAGGGGCCCTCACTGAAGCTTTCTTT.

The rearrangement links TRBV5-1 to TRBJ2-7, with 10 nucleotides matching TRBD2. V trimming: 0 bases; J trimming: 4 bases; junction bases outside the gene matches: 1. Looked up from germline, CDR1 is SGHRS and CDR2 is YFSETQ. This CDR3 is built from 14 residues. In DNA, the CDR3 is TGCGCCAGCAGCTTGGGTAGCGGGGGGTACGAGCAGTACTTC. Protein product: CASSLGSGGYEQYF.

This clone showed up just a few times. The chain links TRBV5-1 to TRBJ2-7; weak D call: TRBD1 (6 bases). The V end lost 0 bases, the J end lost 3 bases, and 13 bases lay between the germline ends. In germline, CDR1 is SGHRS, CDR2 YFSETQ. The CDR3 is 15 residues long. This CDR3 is CASSLGTGSGYEQYF. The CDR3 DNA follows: TGCGCCAGCAGCTTGGGTACAGGGTCGGGCTACGAGCAGTACTTC.

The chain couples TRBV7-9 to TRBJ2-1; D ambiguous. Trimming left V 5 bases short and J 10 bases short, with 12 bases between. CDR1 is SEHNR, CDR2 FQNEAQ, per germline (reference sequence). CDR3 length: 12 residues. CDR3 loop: CASSEQASEQFF. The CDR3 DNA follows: TGTGCCAGCAGCGAGCAGGCGTCCGAGCAGTTCTTC.

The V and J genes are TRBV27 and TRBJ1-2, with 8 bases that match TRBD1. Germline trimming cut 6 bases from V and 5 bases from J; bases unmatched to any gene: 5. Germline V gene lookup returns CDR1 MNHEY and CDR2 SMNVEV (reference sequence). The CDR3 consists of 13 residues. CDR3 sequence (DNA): TGTGCCAGCAGAACAGGGGGAGGGTATGGCTACACCTTC. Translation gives CASRTGGGYGYTF.

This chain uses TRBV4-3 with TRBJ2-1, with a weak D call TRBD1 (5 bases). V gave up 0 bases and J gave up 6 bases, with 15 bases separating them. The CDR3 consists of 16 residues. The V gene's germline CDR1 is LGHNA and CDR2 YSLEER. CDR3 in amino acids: CASSQDWAVGLNEQFF. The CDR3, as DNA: TGCGCCAGCAGCCAAGACTGGGCGGTGGGGCTCAATGAGCAGTTCTTC.

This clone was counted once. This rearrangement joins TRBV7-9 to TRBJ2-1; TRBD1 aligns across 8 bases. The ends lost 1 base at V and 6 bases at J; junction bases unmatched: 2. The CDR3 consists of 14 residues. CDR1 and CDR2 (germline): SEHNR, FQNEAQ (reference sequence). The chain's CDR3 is CASSLEGQGNEQFF. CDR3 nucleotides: TGTGCCAGCAGCTTAGAAGGACAGGGCAATGAGCAGTTCTTC.

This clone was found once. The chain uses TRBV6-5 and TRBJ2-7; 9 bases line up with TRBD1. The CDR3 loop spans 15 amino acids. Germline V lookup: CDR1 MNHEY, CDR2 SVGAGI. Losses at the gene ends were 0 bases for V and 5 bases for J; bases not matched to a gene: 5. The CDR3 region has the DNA TGTGCCAGCAGTTACTCATTGGACAGGGGAGACGAGCAGTACTTC. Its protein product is CASSYSLDRGDEQYF.

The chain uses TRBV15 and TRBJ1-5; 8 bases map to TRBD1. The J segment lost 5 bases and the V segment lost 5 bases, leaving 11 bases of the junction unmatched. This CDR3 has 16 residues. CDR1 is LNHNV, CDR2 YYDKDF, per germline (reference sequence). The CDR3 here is CATSSRTGTKDQPQHF. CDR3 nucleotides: TGTGCCACCAGCTCTCGGACAGGGACGAAAGATCAGCCCCAGCATTTT.

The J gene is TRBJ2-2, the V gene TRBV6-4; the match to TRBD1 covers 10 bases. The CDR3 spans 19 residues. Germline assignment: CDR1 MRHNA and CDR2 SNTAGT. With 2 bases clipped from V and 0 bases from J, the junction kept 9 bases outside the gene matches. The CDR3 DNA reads TGTGCCAGCAGTGACCTGGGACAGGGGATTTTCCCGAACACCGGGGAGCTGTTTTTT. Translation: CASSDLGQGIFPNTGELFF.

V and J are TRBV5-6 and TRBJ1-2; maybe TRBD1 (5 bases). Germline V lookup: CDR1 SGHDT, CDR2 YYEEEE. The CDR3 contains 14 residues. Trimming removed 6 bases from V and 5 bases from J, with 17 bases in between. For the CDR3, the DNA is TGTGCCAGCATGCCCCCAGGAGGGGTATATGGCTACACCTTC. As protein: CASMPPGGVYGYTF.

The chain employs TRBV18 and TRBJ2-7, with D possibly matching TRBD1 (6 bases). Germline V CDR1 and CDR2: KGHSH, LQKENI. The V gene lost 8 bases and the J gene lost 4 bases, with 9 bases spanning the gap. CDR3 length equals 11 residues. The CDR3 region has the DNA TGTGCCAGCACAGGGACATACGAGCAGTACTTC. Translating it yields CASTGTYEQYF.

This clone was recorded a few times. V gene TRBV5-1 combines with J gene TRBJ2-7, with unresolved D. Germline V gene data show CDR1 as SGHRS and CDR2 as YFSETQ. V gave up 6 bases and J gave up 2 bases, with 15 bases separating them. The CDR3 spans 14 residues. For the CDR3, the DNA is TGCGCCAGCACCTATACCGGGTCCGCCTACGAGCAGTACTTC. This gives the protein CASTYTGSAYEQYF.

This CDR3 is CASTSGMGGDEKLFF. The CDR3 nucleotides read TGTGCCAGCACCTCCGGGATGGGAGGGGATGAAAAACTGTTTTTT. The chain is built from TRBV27 and TRBJ1-4; possibly TRBD1 for D (5 bases). CDR1 is MNHEY and CDR2 is SMNVEV in the germline V gene (reference sequence). V was clipped by 7 bases and J by 6 bases, with 18 bases between them. CDR3 length equals 15 residues.

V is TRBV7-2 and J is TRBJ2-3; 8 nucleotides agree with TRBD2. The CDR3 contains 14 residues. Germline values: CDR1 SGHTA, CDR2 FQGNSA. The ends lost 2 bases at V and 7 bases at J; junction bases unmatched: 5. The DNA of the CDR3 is TGTGCCAGCAGCTTAATGGCGGGAGGACATACGCAGTATTTT. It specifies CASSLMAGGHTQYF.

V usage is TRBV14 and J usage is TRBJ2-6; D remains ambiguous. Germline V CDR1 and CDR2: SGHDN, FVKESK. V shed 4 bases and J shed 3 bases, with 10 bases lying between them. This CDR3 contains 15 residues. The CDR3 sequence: CASSPGDSGANVLTF. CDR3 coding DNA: TGTGCCAGCAGCCCCGGAGATAGTGGGGCCAACGTCCTGACTTTC.

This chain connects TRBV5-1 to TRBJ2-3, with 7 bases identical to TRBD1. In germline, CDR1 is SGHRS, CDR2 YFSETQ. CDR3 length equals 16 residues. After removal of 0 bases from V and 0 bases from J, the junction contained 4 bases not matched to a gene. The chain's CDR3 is CASSLAPGQSTDTQYF. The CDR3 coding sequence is TGCGCCAGCAGCTTGGCCCCGGGACAGAGCACAGATACGCAGTATTTT.

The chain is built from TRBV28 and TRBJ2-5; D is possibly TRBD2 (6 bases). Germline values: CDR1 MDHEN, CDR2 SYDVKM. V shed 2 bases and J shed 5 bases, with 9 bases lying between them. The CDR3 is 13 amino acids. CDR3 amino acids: CASSLGGMETQYF. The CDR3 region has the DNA TGTGCCAGCAGTTTAGGGGGGATGGAGACCCAGTACTTC.

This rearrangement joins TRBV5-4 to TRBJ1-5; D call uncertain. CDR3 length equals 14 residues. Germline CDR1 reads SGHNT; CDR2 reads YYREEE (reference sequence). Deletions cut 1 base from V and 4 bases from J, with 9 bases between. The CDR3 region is CASSLIGSNQPQHF. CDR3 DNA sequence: TGTGCCAGCAGCTTGATAGGGAGTAATCAGCCCCAGCATTTT.

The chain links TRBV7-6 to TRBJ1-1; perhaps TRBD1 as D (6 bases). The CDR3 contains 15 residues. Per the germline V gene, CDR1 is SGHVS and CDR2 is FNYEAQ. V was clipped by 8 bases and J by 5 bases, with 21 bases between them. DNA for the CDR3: TGTGCCAGCTGTCCCTCGAGGGGGAAATGGACTGAAGCTTTCTTT. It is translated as CASCPSRGKWTEAFF.

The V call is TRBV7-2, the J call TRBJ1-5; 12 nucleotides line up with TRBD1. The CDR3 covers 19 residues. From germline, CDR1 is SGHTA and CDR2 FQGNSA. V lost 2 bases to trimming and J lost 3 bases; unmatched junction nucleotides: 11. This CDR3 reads CASSLNRLGTGGVNQPQHF. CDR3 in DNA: TGTGCCAGCAGCTTAAATAGGTTGGGGACAGGGGGCGTCAATCAGCCCCAGCATTTT.

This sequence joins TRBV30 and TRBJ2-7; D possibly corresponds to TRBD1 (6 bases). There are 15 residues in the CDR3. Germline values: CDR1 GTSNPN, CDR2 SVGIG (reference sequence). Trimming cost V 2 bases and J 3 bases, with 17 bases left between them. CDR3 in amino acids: CAWSPRGTTVYEQYF. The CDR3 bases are TGTGCCTGGAGTCCTAGGGGGACAACGGTCTACGAGCAGTACTTC.